The entry that follows covers one T cell receptor beta chain sequence. Its matching antigen is unknown. The sample belongs to a study of cytomegalovirus exposure and HLA in healthy donors. Findings of the study overall: Donor immune exposure was known only as CMV serostatus. In a later analysis, HLA-C alleles had the fewest associated TCRs, DRB1 alleles the most.

V was cut by 2 bases and J by 4 bases, with 11 bases left in between. Germline CDR1 is SGDLS and CDR2 is YYNGEE. This CDR3 comprises 14 residues. It was with 60 Vbeta and 13 Jbeta primers that the PCR ran. Clones were sequenced by immunoSEQ multiplex PCR, and TCRdb holds only the in-frame ones, with some missing. The sample contains about 240,000 clones, 75% to 85% of which appear only once. The chain has TRBV9 and TRBJ2-3; weak D call: TRBD2 (6 bases). Sequencing was performed on PBMCs. This TCR was sampled from an older woman in good health and CMV-seropositive. CDR3 protein: CASSVGGTSDTQYF. The CDR3, as DNA: TGTGCCAGCAGCGTTGGGGGGACTTCAGATACGCAGTATTTT.